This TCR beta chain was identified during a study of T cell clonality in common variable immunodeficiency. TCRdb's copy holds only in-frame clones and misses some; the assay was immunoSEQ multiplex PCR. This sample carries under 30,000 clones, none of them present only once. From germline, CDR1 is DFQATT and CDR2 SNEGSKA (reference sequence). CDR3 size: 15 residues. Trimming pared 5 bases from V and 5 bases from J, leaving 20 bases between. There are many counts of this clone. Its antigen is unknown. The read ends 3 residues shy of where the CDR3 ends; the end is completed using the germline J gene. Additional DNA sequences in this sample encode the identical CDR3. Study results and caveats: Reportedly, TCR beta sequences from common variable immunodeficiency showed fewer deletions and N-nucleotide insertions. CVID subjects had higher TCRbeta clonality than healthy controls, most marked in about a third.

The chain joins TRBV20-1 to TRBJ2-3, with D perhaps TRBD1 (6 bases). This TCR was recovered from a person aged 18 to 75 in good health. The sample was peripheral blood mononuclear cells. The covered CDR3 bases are TGCAGTGCTCCTCGAGTGGGGGCGCACGGAGATACG. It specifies CSAPRVGAHGDT. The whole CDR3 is CSAPRVGAHGDTQYF.